Below are 25 T cell receptor beta chains sequenced from a single sample in a study of cytomegalovirus exposure and HLA in healthy donors. The study ran its PCR with 60 Vbeta and 13 Jbeta primers. Produced via immunoSEQ multiplex PCR; TCRdb's table is partial and in-frame only. The profile shows tens of thousands of clones, roughly 80% of them singletons. Specimen: PBMCs. The source of these receptors is a man younger than 45 in good health and CMV-seronegative.

J is TRBJ2-2 and V is TRBV2, with 7 bases that match TRBD1. Trimming removed 8 bases from V and 4 bases from J; junction bases left unmatched: 10. This CDR3 is built from 15 residues. Germline CDR1 SNHLY, CDR2 FYNNEI. In DNA, the CDR3 is TGTGCCAGCTTAAGTACAGGGGTTTCCACCGGGGAGCTGTTTTTT. Its translation is CASLSTGVSTGELFF.

This clone was detected only a few times. The chain uses TRBV10-3 and TRBJ1-2, with D possibly matching TRBD1 (6 bases). The CDR3 is 12 residues long. The V end was cut by 4 bases, the J end by 3 bases, with 6 bases between. Germline CDR1 reads ENHRY; CDR2 reads SYGVKD. CDR3 protein: CAISGQDYGYTF. In DNA form, the CDR3 reads TGTGCCATCAGTGGACAGGACTATGGCTACACCTTC.

The chain carries TRBV7-9 and TRBJ2-7, with 8 bases that match TRBD2. This CDR3 spans 15 amino acids. The germline gives CDR1 SEHNR, CDR2 FQNEAQ (reference sequence). Germline trimming cut 0 bases from V and 6 bases from J; bases unmatched to any gene: 7. This CDR3 is CASSLAGGGASEQYF. CDR3 DNA sequence: TGTGCCAGCAGCTTAGCCGGGGGGGGCGCCTCCGAGCAGTACTTC.

V and J are TRBV19 and TRBJ2-3; TRBD2 agrees at 8 bases. V lost 3 bases, J lost 2 bases, and 16 bases stayed unmatched. This CDR3 comprises 19 residues. CDR1 and CDR2 (germline): LNHDA, SQIVND (reference sequence). CDR3 nucleotide sequence: TGTGCCAGTAGTATCTCCGGTCCCCCCGGTAGCGGGATCACAGATACGCAGTATTTT. Its protein is CASSISGPPGSGITDTQYF.

The chain employs TRBV21-1 and TRBJ1-5. TRBV21-1 is noted as a pseudogene. The CDR3 totals 15 residues. The CDR3 sequence: CASSKGRYSNQPQHF. CDR3 bases: TGTGCCAGCAGCAAAGGGCGGTATAGCAATCAGCCCCAGCATTTT.

The rearrangement links TRBV7-9 to TRBJ1-2, with 8 bases matching TRBD1. V was clipped by 5 bases and J by 8 bases; unmatched bases: 13. The CDR3 sequence is 15 residues long. Germline-derived CDR1 and CDR2 are SEHNR and FQNEAQ (reference sequence). DNA of the CDR3: TGTGCCAGCAGCCTATCGCAGGGGGCGCTAAGAGGCTACACCTTC. Amino acids: CASSLSQGALRGYTF.

This chain links TRBV7-9 with TRBJ1-2; 7 bases align to TRBD1. The length of the CDR3 is 15 residues. Germline assignment: CDR1 SEHNR and CDR2 FQNEAQ (reference sequence). With V trimmed by 7 bases and J by 6 bases, 14 bases remained unmatched. The CDR3, as DNA: TGTGCCAGCACAGTATGGACAGGCGTTGGGGATGGCTACACCTTC. It yields the protein CASTVWTGVGDGYTF.

V usage is TRBV10-3 and J usage is TRBJ2-7; 11 bases fit TRBD1. The V and J ends lost 6 bases and 5 bases, in that order; junction bases with no gene match: 6. From germline, CDR1 is ENHRY and CDR2 SYGVKD. The CDR3 extends over 14 amino acids. CDR3 sequence (DNA): TGTGCCATCAGCCGGGGACAGGGGGGGAACGAGCAGTACTTC. Translated: CAISRGQGGNEQYF.

This clone occurred once. The V and J genes are TRBV11-3 and TRBJ2-1, with TRBD2 matching over 8 bases. The CDR3 has 16 amino acids. Trimming at V came to 4 bases and at J to 9 bases, leaving 14 bases not matched to a gene. Germline V gives CDR1 SGHNT, CDR2 YENEEA. The CDR3 spells CASSSVTRGAGGEQFF. In DNA, the CDR3 is TGTGCCAGCAGCTCCGTCACTCGGGGTGCGGGGGGTGAGCAGTTCTTC.

The genes are TRBV6-1 and TRBJ1-3; 7 positions agree with TRBD1. V shed 3 bases, J shed 16 bases, and the junction held 9 bases outside the gene matches. Germline loops: CDR1 MNHNS, CDR2 SASEGT. There are 12 residues in the CDR3. CDR3 in DNA: TGTGCCAGCAGTGATAGGGACAGACAACATTATTTT. Translated, it gives CASSDRDRQHYF.

The V and J genes are TRBV7-2 and TRBJ2-7; maybe TRBD1 (6 bases). Germline V gene sequence: CDR1 SGHTA, CDR2 FQGNSA. V was pared by 5 bases and J by 0 bases, with 14 bases between. This CDR3 has 15 residues. The CDR3 protein is CASSRDRTSSYEQYF. The CDR3 coding sequence is TGTGCCAGCAGCCGAGACAGGACCTCCTCCTACGAGCAGTACTTC.

V usage is TRBV5-4 and J usage is TRBJ2-5, with TRBD2 matching 10 bases. The CDR3 totals 16 residues. CDR1 is SGHNT and CDR2 is YYREEE in the germline V gene (reference sequence). J lost 4 bases, V lost 5 bases, and 11 bases had no gene match. The CDR3 here is CASRPFTSGVGETQYF. In DNA form, the CDR3 reads TGTGCCAGCAGACCTTTTACTAGCGGGGTAGGAGAGACCCAGTACTTC. The full variable domain, rest sourced from reference TRBV5-4 and TRBJ2-5, is ETGVTQSPTHLIKTRGQQVTLRCSSQSGHNTVSWYQQALGQGPQFIFQYYREEENGRGNFPPRFSGLQFPNYSSELNVNALELDDSALYLCASRPFTSGVGETQYFGPGTRLLVL.

This chain uses TRBV4-3 with TRBJ2-3; 10 bases align to TRBD2. The V and J ends lost 0 bases and 3 bases, in that order; junction bases with no gene match: 9. Germline V lookup: CDR1 LGHNA, CDR2 YSLEER. The CDR3 has 18 residues. The CDR3 spells CASSQDLAGVRMTDTQYF. In DNA form, the CDR3 reads TGCGCCAGCAGCCAAGATCTAGCGGGAGTTCGCATGACAGATACGCAGTATTTT.

The count of this clone is one. The rearrangement links TRBV10-1 to TRBJ2-1, with D possibly TRBD2 on 6 matching bases. Looked up from germline, CDR1 is WNHNN and CDR2 is SYGVQD (reference sequence). Trimming stripped 5 bases from V and 7 bases from J, with 12 bases between. This CDR3 is built from 13 residues. CDR3 sequence: CASSPGLINEQFF. CDR3 nucleotides: TGCGCCAGCAGTCCGGGACTCATTAATGAGCAGTTCTTC.

This clone is a singleton in its sample. CDR3 sequence reads: CASSRGVNSGTGKTDTQYF. The CDR3 DNA reads TGCGCCAGCAGCCGGGGTGTAAATTCCGGGACAGGGAAAACAGATACGCAGTATTTT. This rearrangement joins TRBV5-1 to TRBJ2-3, with TRBD1 matching over 9 bases. CDR3 length equals 19 residues. Unmatched junction bases numbered 18, after V lost 4 bases and J lost 3 bases. Germline V gene data show CDR1 as SGHRS and CDR2 as YFSETQ.

The V call is TRBV18, the J call TRBJ2-4, with D unclear. CDR3 length equals 14 residues. V dropped 3 bases and J dropped 1 base, with 7 bases sitting between them. The germline CDR1 and CDR2 sequences are KGHSH and LQKENI. In DNA form, the CDR3 reads TGTGCCAGCTCACCGGCCGGGGCCAAAAACATTCAGTACTTC. It translates to CASSPAGAKNIQYF.

V usage is TRBV19 and J usage is TRBJ2-7, with 8 nucleotides matching TRBD1. V lost 4 bases to trimming and J lost 7 bases; unmatched junction nucleotides: 9. Looked up from germline, CDR1 is LNHDA and CDR2 is SQIVND (reference sequence). This CDR3 comprises 14 residues. The CDR3 reads CASSNSAGGKEQYF. The CDR3 DNA sequence: TGTGCCAGTAGTAATTCGGCAGGGGGCAAAGAGCAGTACTTC. The full variable domain, in which reference TRBV19 and TRBJ2-7 provide the parts outside the CDR3, is DGGITQSPKYLFRKEGQNVTLSCEQNLNHDAMYWYRQDPGQGLRLIYYSQIVNDFQKGDIAEGYSVSREKKESFPLTVTSAQKNPTAFYLCASSNSAGGKEQYFGPGTRLTVT.

The J gene is TRBJ2-7, the V gene TRBV7-2; weak D call: TRBD1 (5 bases). Germline CDR1 and CDR2: SGHTA and FQGNSA. V was shortened by 0 bases and J by 7 bases, with 10 bases between the two germline ends. The CDR3 has 13 amino acids. CDR3 in amino acids: CASSLAVRQEQYF. CDR3 DNA sequence: TGTGCCAGCAGCTTAGCGGTCCGACAGGAGCAGTACTTC. Supplemented by reference TRBV7-2 and TRBJ2-7, the full variable domain reads GAGVSQSPSNKVTEKGKDVELRCDPISGHTALYWYRQSLGQGLEFLIYFQGNSAPDKSGLPSDRFSAERTGGSVSTLTIQRTQQEDSAVYLCASSLAVRQEQYFGPGTRLTVT.

The chain recombines TRBV28 with TRBJ2-5; 9 bases are shared with TRBD1. The J call may be wrong; the DNA end is better matched by TRBJ2-7. CDR3 length: 14 residues. Germline V CDR1 and CDR2: MDHEN, SYDVKM. This CDR3 reads CASSETGGKGEQYF. For the CDR3, the DNA is TGTGCCAGCAGCGAAACAGGGGGCAAGGGCGAGCAGTACTTC.

The J gene is TRBJ1-2, the V gene TRBV21-1. TRBV21-1 is annotated as a pseudogene. CDR3 length: 12 amino acids. The CDR3 is CATKEDHYGYTF. For the CDR3, the DNA is TGTGCCACCAAAGAGGATCATTATGGCTACACCTTC.

This clone was detected once. The chain recombines TRBV7-9 with TRBJ1-3; D call uncertain. This CDR3 has 16 amino acids. V shed 7 bases and J shed 0 bases, with 16 bases lying between them. Germline V lookup: CDR1 SEHNR, CDR2 FQNEAQ (reference sequence). The CDR3 nucleotides read TGTGCCAGCACCCCAGTTGGTCTCAGCTCTGGAAACACCATATATTTT. It translates to CASTPVGLSSGNTIYF.

V gene TRBV7-2 combines with J gene TRBJ1-2; no clear D. V shed 1 base and J shed 9 bases, with 18 bases lying between them. The CDR3 is 15 amino acids. Germline V lookup: CDR1 SGHTA, CDR2 FQGNSA. In DNA form, the CDR3 reads TGTGCCAGCAGCTTAGATGGGCCCGATGCCCGGAGCTACACCTTC. Translated, it gives CASSLDGPDARSYTF.

This chain links TRBV5-4 with TRBJ1-2, with unresolved D. The CDR3 runs to 14 residues. Germline loops: CDR1 SGHNT, CDR2 YYREEE (reference sequence). The V gene lost 4 bases and the J gene lost 8 bases, with 18 bases spanning the gap. CDR3 region: CASSLHEPEMGYTF. The CDR3 DNA follows: TGTGCCAGCAGCCTCCATGAGCCCGAGATGGGCTACACCTTC.

The genes are TRBV25-1 and TRBJ2-5; 7 positions match TRBD1. With 7 bases clipped from V and 4 bases from J, the junction kept 9 bases outside the gene matches. The length of the CDR3 is 14 residues. From germline, CDR1 is MGHDK and CDR2 SYGVNS. The CDR3 DNA sequence: TGTGCCAGCACCAAAACCGGGACAGCAGAGACCCAGTACTTC. Translating gives CASTKTGTAETQYF.

This chain connects TRBV5-6 to TRBJ2-3; 11 bases map to TRBD2. Germline V gene data show CDR1 as SGHDT and CDR2 as YYEEEE. Trimming took 6 bases from V and 5 from J; bases not matched to a gene: 8. CDR3 length equals 15 residues. The CDR3 DNA reads TGTGCCAGCACCCCTATAGCGGGGGGGCTAGATACGCAGTATTTT. Translated, it gives CASTPIAGGLDTQYF.